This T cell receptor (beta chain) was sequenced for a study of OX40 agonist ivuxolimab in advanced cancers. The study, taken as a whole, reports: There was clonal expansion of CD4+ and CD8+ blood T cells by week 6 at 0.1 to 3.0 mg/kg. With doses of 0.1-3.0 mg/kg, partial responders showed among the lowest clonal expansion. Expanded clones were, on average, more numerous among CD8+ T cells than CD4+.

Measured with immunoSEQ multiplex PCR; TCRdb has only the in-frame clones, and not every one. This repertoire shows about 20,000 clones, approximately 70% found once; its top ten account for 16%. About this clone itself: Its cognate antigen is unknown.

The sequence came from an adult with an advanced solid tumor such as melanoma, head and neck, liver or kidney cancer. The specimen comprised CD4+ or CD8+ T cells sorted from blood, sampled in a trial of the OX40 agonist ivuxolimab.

The CDR3 coding sequence is TGCAGCGTTGGACTAGCGGGAGGGTTCAGCGATACGCAGTATTTT. This codes for CSVGLAGGFSDTQYF. The chain employs TRBV29-1 and TRBJ2-3, with 14 nucleotides matching TRBD2. J lost 6 bases, V lost 4 bases, and 6 bases had no gene match. CDR1 is SQVTM, CDR2 ANQGSEA, per germline. This CDR3 is 15 amino acids long.